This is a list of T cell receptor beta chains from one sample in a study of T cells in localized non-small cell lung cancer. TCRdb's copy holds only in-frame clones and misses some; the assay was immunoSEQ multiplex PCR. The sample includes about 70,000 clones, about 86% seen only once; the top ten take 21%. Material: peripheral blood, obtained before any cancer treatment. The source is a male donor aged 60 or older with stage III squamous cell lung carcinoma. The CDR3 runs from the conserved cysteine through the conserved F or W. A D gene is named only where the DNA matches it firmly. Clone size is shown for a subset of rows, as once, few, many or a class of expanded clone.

CDR3aa: CASSQEPSTGTQYF
CDR3nt: TGCGCCAGCAGCCAAGAGCCGAGCACCGGGACCCAGTACTTC
j_gene: TRBJ2-5
v_gene: TRBV4-3
abundance: .
d_gene: .

CDR3aa: CASSNKNTEAFF
CDR3nt: TGTGCCAGCAGCAACAAGAACACTGAAGCTTTCTTT
j_gene: TRBJ1-1
v_gene: TRBV7-9
abundance: once
d_gene: .

CDR3aa: CASSRASPSEQYF
CDR3nt: TGTGCCAGCAGTCGGGCCAGCCCCAGCGAGCAGTACTTC
j_gene: TRBJ2-7
v_gene: TRBV2
abundance: .
d_gene: .

CDR3aa: CASSLPLGQGETQYF
CDR3nt: TGTGCCAGCAGCTTACCATTGGGACAGGGAGAGACCCAGTACTTC
j_gene: TRBJ2-5
v_gene: TRBV7-2
abundance: .
d_gene: TRBD1

CDR3aa: CASSENAGRNTEAFF
CDR3nt: TGTGCCAGCAGTGAGAACGCCGGGAGGAACACTGAAGCTTTCTTT
j_gene: TRBJ1-1
v_gene: TRBV6-1
abundance: .
d_gene: .

CDR3aa: CASSSGSSGNTIYF
CDR3nt: TGTGCCAGCAGTTCAGGGAGCTCTGGAAACACCATATATTTT
j_gene: TRBJ1-3
v_gene: TRBV28
abundance: once
d_gene: .

CDR3aa: CASSVQLAANEQFF
CDR3nt: TGTGCCAGCAGCGTCCAACTAGCGGCCAATGAGCAGTTCTTC
j_gene: TRBJ2-1
v_gene: TRBV5-4
abundance: .
d_gene: TRBD2

CDR3aa: CATGDRGAYQPQHF
CDR3nt: TGTGCCACCGGGGACAGGGGAGCCTATCAGCCCCAGCATTTT
j_gene: TRBJ1-5
v_gene: TRBV19
abundance: few
d_gene: TRBD1

CDR3aa: CASSGGLDTEAFF
CDR3nt: TGTGCCAGCAGTGGGGGGCTGGACACTGAAGCTTTCTTT
j_gene: TRBJ1-1
v_gene: TRBV6-1
abundance: .
d_gene: .

CDR3aa: CASSPAMKEQYF
CDR3nt: TGTGCCAGCAGCCCCGCCATGAAAGAGCAGTACTTC
j_gene: TRBJ2-7
v_gene: TRBV6-5
abundance: few
d_gene: .

CDR3aa: CASSGRGSGNTEAFF
CDR3nt: TGTGCCAGCAGTGGCAGAGGGTCGGGGAACACTGAAGCTTTCTTT
j_gene: TRBJ1-1
v_gene: TRBV6-5
abundance: few
d_gene: .

CDR3aa: CASSTRSPLHF
CDR3nt: TGTGCCAGCAGCACGCGCTCACCCCTCCACTTT
j_gene: TRBJ1-6
v_gene: TRBV28
abundance: .
d_gene: .

CDR3aa: CASSKRGDSSYGYTF
CDR3nt: TGTGCCAGCAGCAAGAGGGGGGACAGCTCCTATGGCTACACCTTC
j_gene: TRBJ1-2
v_gene: TRBV6-1
abundance: .
d_gene: TRBD1

CDR3aa: CASSLLGDRGPYEQYF
CDR3nt: TGCGCCAGCAGCTTGTTGGGCGACAGGGGGCCATACGAGCAGTACTTC
j_gene: TRBJ2-7
v_gene: TRBV5-1
abundance: .
d_gene: TRBD1

CDR3aa: CASSRGQWADTQYF
CDR3nt: TGTGCCAGCAGCCGGGGACAGTGGGCAGATACGCAGTATTTT
j_gene: TRBJ2-3
v_gene: TRBV6-5
abundance: .
d_gene: TRBD1

CDR3aa: CASSSARGQETQYF
CDR3nt: TGTGCCAGTTCTTCCGCCAGGGGTCAAGAGACCCAGTACTTC
j_gene: TRBJ2-5
v_gene: TRBV19
abundance: .
d_gene: .

CDR3aa: CASSLKLAGGADTQYF
CDR3nt: TGTGCCAGCAGCTTAAAACTAGCGGGGGGAGCAGATACGCAGTATTTT
j_gene: TRBJ2-3
v_gene: TRBV7-2
abundance: .
d_gene: TRBD2

CDR3aa: CASSQGGAGKEKLFF
CDR3nt: TGTGCCAGCAGCCAAGGGGGGGCAGGGAAGGAAAAACTGTTTTTT
j_gene: TRBJ1-4
v_gene: TRBV4-2
abundance: .
d_gene: .

CDR3aa: CASLRQGDTEAFF
CDR3nt: TGCGCCAGCCTAAGACAGGGAGACACTGAAGCTTTCTTT
j_gene: TRBJ1-1
v_gene: TRBV5-1
abundance: .
d_gene: TRBD1

CDR3aa: CASSDITGATRHGYTF
CDR3nt: TGTGCCAGCAGTGACATCACCGGGGCAACCCGTCATGGCTACACCTTC
j_gene: TRBJ1-2
v_gene: TRBV6-4
abundance: .
d_gene: .

CDR3aa: CASRQTPRPRLAEKLFF
CDR3nt: TGCGCCAGCAGACAAACCCCTAGACCGAGGTTGGCGGAAAAACTGTTTTTT
j_gene: TRBJ1-4
v_gene: TRBV4-1
abundance: once
d_gene: .

CDR3aa: CASSIAQGLGTEAFF
CDR3nt: TGTGCCAGTAGTATAGCGCAGGGGTTGGGCACTGAAGCTTTCTTT
j_gene: TRBJ1-1
v_gene: TRBV19
abundance: .
d_gene: .

CDR3aa: CASSPWGASPLHF
CDR3nt: TGTGCCAGCTCCCCTTGGGGGGCTTCACCCCTCCACTTT
j_gene: TRBJ1-6
v_gene: TRBV18
abundance: .
d_gene: .

CDR3aa: CASSLGGMTGLSTDTQYF
CDR3nt: TGCGCCAGCAGCTTGGGTGGAATGACCGGACTATCCACAGATACGCAGTATTTT
j_gene: TRBJ2-3
v_gene: TRBV5-1
abundance: .
d_gene: .

CDR3aa: CASSPKGDLVSGELFF
CDR3nt: TGTGCCAGCAGCCCCAAAGGAGACCTGGTCTCCGGGGAGCTGTTTTTT
j_gene: TRBJ2-2
v_gene: TRBV5-6
abundance: .
d_gene: .

CDR3aa: CASSTSKTGGPSPLHF
CDR3nt: TGTGCCAGTAGTACGAGTAAGACAGGGGGGCCTTCACCCCTCCACTTT
j_gene: TRBJ1-6
v_gene: TRBV19
abundance: once
d_gene: TRBD1

CDR3aa: CASSEQGGNTEAFF
CDR3nt: TGTGCCAGCAGCGAACAGGGGGGGAACACTGAAGCTTTCTTT
j_gene: TRBJ1-1
v_gene: TRBV5-6
abundance: .
d_gene: TRBD1

CDR3aa: CSVKTGGNADTQYF
CDR3nt: TGCAGCGTCAAGACAGGGGGCAACGCAGATACGCAGTATTTT
j_gene: TRBJ2-3
v_gene: TRBV29-1
abundance: .
d_gene: TRBD1

CDR3aa: CASSERGWGVSNQPQHF
CDR3nt: TGTGCCAGCAGTGAAAGGGGCTGGGGGGTCTCGAATCAGCCCCAGCATTTT
j_gene: TRBJ1-5
v_gene: TRBV6-1
abundance: .
d_gene: .

CDR3aa: CAGSSGTYNEQFF
CDR3nt: TGCGCCGGAAGTAGCGGGACATACAATGAGCAGTTCTTC
j_gene: TRBJ2-1
v_gene: TRBV10-2
abundance: .
d_gene: TRBD2

CDR3aa: CASRTSGGPYEQYF
CDR3nt: TGCGCCAGCAGGACTAGCGGGGGGCCCTACGAGCAGTACTTC
j_gene: TRBJ2-7
v_gene: TRBV10-2
abundance: .
d_gene: TRBD2

CDR3aa: CASSLEGRRQETQYF
CDR3nt: TGCGCCAGCAGCTTGGAAGGCAGGCGCCAAGAGACCCAGTACTTC
j_gene: TRBJ2-5
v_gene: TRBV5-1
abundance: .
d_gene: .

CDR3aa: CASSPQGTGELFF
CDR3nt: TGTGCCAGCAGCCCACAGGGGACCGGGGAGCTGTTTTTT
j_gene: TRBJ2-2
v_gene: TRBV14
abundance: .
d_gene: TRBD1

CDR3aa: CASRGQGALGYGYTF
CDR3nt: TGTGCCAGCAGGGGACAGGGGGCCCTAGGCTATGGCTACACCTTC
j_gene: TRBJ1-2
v_gene: TRBV2
abundance: .
d_gene: TRBD1

CDR3aa: CASSEMVGNQPQHF
CDR3nt: TGTGCCAGCAGTGAGATGGTGGGGAATCAGCCCCAGCATTTT
j_gene: TRBJ1-5
v_gene: TRBV6-1
abundance: .
d_gene: .

CDR3aa: CAWVPVGGGSTDTQYF
CDR3nt: TGTGCCTGGGTCCCCGTGGGCGGGGGTAGCACAGATACGCAGTATTTT
j_gene: TRBJ2-3
v_gene: TRBV30
abundance: .
d_gene: TRBD2

CDR3aa: CASSGQNNSPLHF
CDR3nt: TGTGCCAGCAGCGGCCAGAATAATTCACCCCTCCACTTT
j_gene: TRBJ1-6
v_gene: TRBV14
abundance: .
d_gene: .